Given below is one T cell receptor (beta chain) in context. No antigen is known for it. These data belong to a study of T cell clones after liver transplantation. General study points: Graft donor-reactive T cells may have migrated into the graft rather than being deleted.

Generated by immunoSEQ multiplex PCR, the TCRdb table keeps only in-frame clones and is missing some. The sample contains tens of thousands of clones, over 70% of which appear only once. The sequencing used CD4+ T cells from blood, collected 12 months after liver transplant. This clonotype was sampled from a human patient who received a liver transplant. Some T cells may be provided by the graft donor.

CDR3 coding DNA: TGTGCCAGCCTCGATGGCGGGGCCAACGTCCTGACTTTC. It yields the protein CASLDGGANVLTF. V usage is TRBV28 and J usage is TRBJ2-6; D not certain. The CDR3 length is 13 residues. Trimming shortened V by 8 bases and J by 4 bases, and 9 bases separated the two germline ends. Germline values: CDR1 MDHEN, CDR2 SYDVKM.